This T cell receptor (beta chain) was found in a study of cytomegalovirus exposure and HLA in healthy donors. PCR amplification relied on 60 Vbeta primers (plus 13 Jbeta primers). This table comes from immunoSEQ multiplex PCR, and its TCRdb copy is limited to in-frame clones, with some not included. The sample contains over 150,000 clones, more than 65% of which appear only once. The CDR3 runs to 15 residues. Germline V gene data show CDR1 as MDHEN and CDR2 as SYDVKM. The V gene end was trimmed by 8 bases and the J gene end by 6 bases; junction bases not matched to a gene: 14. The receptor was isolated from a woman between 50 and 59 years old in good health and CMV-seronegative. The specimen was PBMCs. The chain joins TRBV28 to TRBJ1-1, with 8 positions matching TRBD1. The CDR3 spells CASEGTGFKGAEAFF. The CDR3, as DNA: TGTGCCAGCGAAGGGACAGGCTTTAAAGGGGCTGAAGCTTTCTTT. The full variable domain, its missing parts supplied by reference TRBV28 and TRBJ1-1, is DVKVTQSSRYLVKRTGEKVFLECVQDMDHENMFWYRQDPGLGLRLIYFSYDVKMKEKGDIPEGYSVSREKKERFSLILESASTNQTSMYLCASEGTGFKGAEAFFGQGTRLTVV.